Each of the 19 T cell receptor beta chains below was sequenced from the same sample in a study of cytomegalovirus exposure and HLA in healthy donors. Vbeta (60) and Jbeta (13) primers were used in the PCR. The repertoire was sequenced with immunoSEQ multiplex PCR; TCRdb's copy has only in-frame clones and lacks some. This sample has around 150,000 clones, with around 85% found just once. Sequenced input: PBMCs. These TCRs come from a man aged 40-49 years in good health and CMV-seronegative.

The CDR3 bases are TGTGCCAGCAGTGATTCATTAGCGGGGGTAAATGAGCAGTTCTTC. Translation: CASSDSLAGVNEQFF. This chain links TRBV2 with TRBJ2-1; 9 bases are shared with TRBD2. The J segment lost 7 bases and the V segment lost 3 bases, leaving 7 bases of the junction unmatched. The CDR3 runs 15 residues. CDR1 and CDR2 from the germline V gene are SNHLY and FYNNEI.

About this clone: One end of the junction fails to match germline, which may point to a read error. The chain employs TRBV13 and TRBJ2-5, with D tentatively TRBD2 (7 bases). Germline CDR1 reads PRHDT; CDR2 reads FYEKMQ (reference sequence). The CDR3 is 14 amino acids. The CDR3 reads CASSLSGGQEAQYF. DNA for the CDR3: TGTGCCAGCAGCTTATCGGGGGGCCAAGAGGCCCAGTACTTC.

The chain links TRBV7-2 to TRBJ1-5; 11 positions agree with TRBD1. V was clipped by 3 bases and J by 11 bases; unmatched bases: 9. CDR1 and CDR2 (germline): SGHTA, FQGNSA. CDR3 length: 15 residues. Written as DNA, the CDR3 is TGTGCCAGCAGCTTCGGGACAGGGGGATTGCGGGCCCAGCATTTT. Its translation: CASSFGTGGLRAQHF.

The rearrangement joins TRBV6-5 to TRBJ2-3; no clear D gene. The CDR3 covers 15 residues. V dropped 2 bases and J dropped 3 bases, with 12 bases sitting between them. CDR1 MNHEY and CDR2 SVGAGI come from the germline V gene. CDR3 loop: CASSYGGGMTDTQYF. The CDR3 DNA sequence: TGTGCCAGCAGTTACGGCGGTGGAATGACAGATACGCAGTATTTT.

The rearrangement links TRBV5-1 to TRBJ1-2; 7 bases line up with TRBD1. Germline V lookup: CDR1 SGHRS, CDR2 YFSETQ. There are 12 residues in the CDR3. J was trimmed by 7 bases and V by 4 bases; bases with no gene match: 4. The CDR3 is CASSPGTAGYTF. The CDR3 DNA follows: TGCGCCAGCAGCCCTGGGACAGCTGGCTACACCTTC.

V usage is TRBV6-5 and J usage is TRBJ2-7, with TRBD2 matching over 11 bases. V gave up 7 bases and J gave up 7 bases; unmatched junction bases: 9. Germline lookup yields CDR1 MNHEY and CDR2 SVGAGI. This CDR3 is 14 amino acids long. Here the CDR3 reads CASNPGTSGLEQYF. The CDR3 region has the DNA TGTGCCAGCAATCCCGGGACTAGCGGCTTGGAGCAGTACTTC.

This chain connects TRBV30 to TRBJ1-1; D might be TRBD1 (6 bases). The V and J ends lost 3 bases and 11 bases respectively, with 13 bases between them. From germline, CDR1 is GTSNPN and CDR2 SVGIG (reference sequence). This CDR3 spans 11 amino acids. CDR3 amino acids: CAWSGTPGAFF. The CDR3 DNA reads TGTGCCTGGAGCGGGACACCCGGGGCTTTCTTT. Based on the CDR3 plus reference TRBV30 and TRBJ1-1, the full variable domain is SQTIHQWPATLVQPVGSPLSLECTVEGTSNPNLYWYRQAAGRGLQLLFYSVGIGQISSEVPQNLSASRPQDRQFILSSKKLLLSDSGFYLCAWSGTPGAFFGQGTRLTVV.

The chain recombines TRBV2 with TRBJ1-2; D is possibly TRBD1 (6 bases). CDR1 and CDR2 (germline): SNHLY, FYNNEI. This CDR3 has 13 residues. V lost 5 bases to trimming and J lost 6 bases, with 13 bases between them. The chain's CDR3 is CASSPQGADGYTF. CDR3 DNA: TGTGCCAGCAGTCCACAGGGTGCGGATGGCTACACCTTC.

This clone was observed a single time. The chain employs TRBV19 and TRBJ2-7, with 11 positions matching TRBD2. The germline V gene encodes CDR1 LNHDA and CDR2 SQIVND (reference sequence). With 4 bases clipped from V and 4 bases from J, the junction kept 6 bases outside the gene matches. The CDR3 consists of 15 residues. The CDR3 nucleotides are TGTGCCAGTAGTAATCCTAGCGGGGGGAAGTACGAGCAGTACTTC. Its protein is CASSNPSGGKYEQYF.

The V and J genes are TRBV7-2 and TRBJ2-6; D possibly corresponds to TRBD1 (5 bases). Trimming took off 1 base at V and 0 bases at J, with 10 bases between the two ends. The CDR3 has 17 residues. Germline V lookup: CDR1 SGHTA, CDR2 FQGNSA. The CDR3 nucleotides read TGTGCCAGCAGCTTAGGCACAGGAGTCTCTGGGGCCAACGTCCTGACTTTC. As protein: CASSLGTGVSGANVLTF.

The chain joins TRBV12-5 to TRBJ1-5; D perhaps matches TRBD1 (6 bases). This CDR3 comprises 15 residues. The V end lost 5 bases, the J end lost 6 bases, and 17 bases lay between the germline ends. CDR1 is LGHNT and CDR2 is FRNRAP in the germline V gene. The CDR3 coding sequence is TGTGCTAGTGGTCCGAGACCAGGGGTAAGTCAGCCCCAGCATTTT. Its translation: CASGPRPGVSQPQHF.

The J gene is TRBJ2-5, the V gene TRBV6-1; 12 positions match TRBD2. Germline-derived CDR1 and CDR2 are MNHNS and SASEGT. V trimming: 0 bases; J trimming: 4 bases; junction bases outside the gene matches: 12. The CDR3 is 19 amino acids. The CDR3 loop reads CASSEAPVIGLAGSETQYF. Written as DNA, the CDR3 is TGTGCCAGCAGTGAAGCGCCCGTCATAGGACTAGCGGGGTCAGAGACCCAGTACTTC.

The table lists this clone with a few counts. The rearrangement joins TRBV10-3 to TRBJ1-5, with TRBD1 matching over 8 bases. The V segment lost 6 bases and the J segment 2 bases; nucleotides outside the gene matches: 6. This CDR3 has 15 amino acids. Per germline, CDR1 ENHRY and CDR2 SYGVKD. CDR3 nucleotides: TGTGCCATCAGGGAACAGGGGGTAGGCAATCAGCCCCAGCATTTT. The encoded protein is CAIREQGVGNQPQHF.

V is TRBV7-8 and J is TRBJ2-3, with D possibly being TRBD1 (6 bases). The germline V gene encodes CDR1 SGHVS and CDR2 FQNEAQ. This CDR3 comprises 15 residues. Trimming stripped 1 base from V and 5 bases from J, with 13 bases between. For the CDR3, the DNA is TGTGCCAGCAGCTTAGGCGCCAGGGGAGTAGATACGCAGTATTTT. As protein: CASSLGARGVDTQYF.

The genes are TRBV6-5 and TRBJ1-6, with D hard to call. V shed 0 bases and J shed 9 bases, with 15 bases lying between them. Germline loops: CDR1 MNHEY, CDR2 SVGAGI. The CDR3 totals 16 residues. CDR3 nucleotides: TGTGCCAGCAGTTACTCGATTGGACGGGAATTTTCACCCCTCCACTTT. As protein: CASSYSIGREFSPLHF.

This sequence joins TRBV6-5 and TRBJ1-2; D might be TRBD1 (6 bases). The ends were cut back, 5 bases at V and 7 bases at J, with 14 bases in the middle. The CDR3 is 13 residues long. CDR1 MNHEY and CDR2 SVGAGI come from the germline V gene. CDR3 coding DNA: TGTGCCAGCAGTACCACCCAGGGGACTGGCTACACCTTC. Translation gives CASSTTQGTGYTF.

V gene TRBV5-1 combines with J gene TRBJ2-7; 10 bases map to TRBD1. Per germline, CDR1 SGHRS and CDR2 YFSETQ. The CDR3 has 15 amino acids. J was trimmed by 3 bases and V by 2 bases; bases with no gene match: 5. CDR3 in amino acids: CASSFDGTGDYEQYF. The CDR3 DNA is TGCGCCAGCAGCTTTGACGGGACAGGGGACTACGAGCAGTACTTC.

V usage is TRBV5-1 and J usage is TRBJ1-2; weak D call: TRBD1 (6 bases). Trimming left V 4 bases short and J 3 bases short, with 7 bases between. Germline CDR1 SGHRS, CDR2 YFSETQ. The length of the CDR3 is 12 residues. CDR3 DNA sequence: TGCGCCAGCAGCCGGACAGACTATGGCTACACCTTC. Translation gives CASSRTDYGYTF.

The V and J genes are TRBV4-3 and TRBJ2-7; 7 bases map to TRBD1. Unmatched junction bases numbered 9, after V lost 4 bases and J lost 3 bases. CDR3 length: 15 residues. Per germline, CDR1 LGHNA and CDR2 YSLEER. CDR3 loop: CASSPRDSKDYEQYF. CDR3 nucleotides: TGCGCCAGCAGCCCCCGGGACAGCAAGGACTACGAGCAGTACTTC.